The next 32 T cell receptor beta chains were all read from a single sample in a study of blood T cell repertoires in COVID-19. Assay: immunoSEQ multiplex PCR; the TCRdb copy retains only in-frame clones and omits some. Here the sample spans about 210,000 clones, more than 85% being singletons. The sequenced material came from peripheral blood. Receptors were obtained from a middle-aged man with acute or convalescent COVID-19.

The gene calls are TRBV5-1 and TRBJ2-7, with 8 positions matching TRBD2. This CDR3 has 15 residues. The germline CDR1 and CDR2 sequences are SGHRS and YFSETQ. The V gene end was trimmed by 0 bases and the J gene end by 6 bases; junction bases not matched to a gene: 8. This CDR3 reads CASSLADLTSAEQYF. In DNA form, the CDR3 reads TGCGCCAGCAGCTTGGCGGACCTGACTAGCGCCGAGCAGTACTTC.

This clone was seen a single time. The genes are TRBV5-1 and TRBJ2-5; tentatively, D is TRBD1 (6 bases). CDR3 length: 14 amino acids. V lost 1 base and J lost 2, with 9 bases in between. Germline V gene sequence: CDR1 SGHRS, CDR2 YFSETQ. CDR3 loop: CASSLWQGQETQYF. In DNA form, the CDR3 reads TGCGCCAGCAGCTTGTGGCAGGGGCAAGAGACCCAGTACTTC.

This chain connects TRBV19 to TRBJ2-1, with TRBD1 matching over 9 bases. J was trimmed by 6 bases and V by 6 bases; bases with no gene match: 6. The germline V gene encodes CDR1 LNHDA and CDR2 SQIVND (reference sequence). The CDR3 totals 14 residues. CDR3 bases: TGTGCCAGTAGATCGGGGACAGGGATCAATGAGCAGTTCTTC. Its translation: CASRSGTGINEQFF. The full variable domain, in which reference TRBV19 and TRBJ2-1 provide the parts outside the CDR3, is DGGITQSPKYLFRKEGQNVTLSCEQNLNHDAMYWYRQDPGQGLRLIYYSQIVNDFQKGDIAEGYSVSREKKESFPLTVTSAQKNPTAFYLCASRSGTGINEQFFGPGTRLTVL.

The chain combines TRBV2 with TRBJ2-5, with 7 nucleotides matching TRBD2. The V gene end was trimmed by 6 bases and the J gene end by 1 base; junction bases not matched to a gene: 8. The CDR3 is 15 residues long. The germline gives CDR1 SNHLY, CDR2 FYNNEI. CDR3 in DNA: TGTGCCAGCAGATTGAGGCTAGCGGTCCAAGAGACCCAGTACTTC. Protein sequence: CASRLRLAVQETQYF.

This clone was seen just once. One end of the junction varies from germline; a read error may be responsible. The chain uses TRBV11-3 and TRBJ2-1; 8 positions agree with TRBD1. The length of the CDR3 is 12 residues. Germline CDR1 is SGHNT and CDR2 is YENEEA. CDR3 region: CASSLGTGEVIF. The DNA of the CDR3 is TGTGCCAGCAGCTTGGGGACAGGTGAAGTAATCTTC.

The chain combines TRBV29-1 with TRBJ1-4, with 11 bases identical to TRBD1. The CDR3 totals 13 residues. Looked up from germline, CDR1 is SQVTM and CDR2 is ANQGSEA. The junction had 4 bases not matched to a gene; V was cut back by 6 bases and J by 7 bases. CDR3 sequence reads: CSVAGQGGEKLFF. CDR3 in DNA: TGCAGCGTCGCGGGACAGGGGGGTGAAAAACTGTTTTTT.

V and J are TRBV6-5 and TRBJ1-2, with D unclear. The V gene's germline CDR1 is MNHEY and CDR2 SVGAGI. This CDR3 contains 16 residues. V was clipped by 0 bases and J by 5 bases, with 16 bases between them. CDR3 amino acids: CASSYSGGSSRYGYTF. The CDR3 coding sequence is TGTGCCAGCAGTTACTCAGGCGGGTCTAGCCGTTATGGCTACACCTTC.

V is TRBV4-2 and J is TRBJ2-7; no clear D. Germline-derived CDR1 and CDR2 are LGHNA and YNFKEQ. V was trimmed by 3 bases and J by 6 bases, leaving 12 bases between them. The CDR3 runs 13 residues. In nucleotides, the CDR3 is TGTGCCAGCAGCCAGATCCTAGATTCCGAGCAGTACTTC. Its protein is CASSQILDSEQYF.

V and J are TRBV30 and TRBJ2-7; the D is unclear. The CDR3 runs to 13 residues. Germline CDR1 reads GTSNPN; CDR2 reads SVGIG (reference sequence). Trimming shortened V by 4 bases and J by 0 bases, and 10 bases separated the two germline ends. The CDR3 loop reads CAWKLSFSYEQYF. The CDR3 DNA follows: TGTGCCTGGAAGTTGAGTTTCTCCTACGAGCAGTACTTC. Combining the CDR3 with reference TRBV30 and TRBJ2-7 gives the whole variable domain SQTIHQWPATLVQPVGSPLSLECTVEGTSNPNLYWYRQAAGRGLQLLFYSVGIGQISSEVPQNLSASRPQDRQFILSSKKLLLSDSGFYLCAWKLSFSYEQYFGPGTRLTVT.

The genes are TRBV10-1 and TRBJ1-5; D perhaps matches TRBD1 (5 bases). CDR3 length: 15 residues. CDR1 WNHNN and CDR2 SYGVQD come from the germline V gene (reference sequence). V was trimmed by 3 bases and J by 1 base, leaving 10 bases between them. For the CDR3, the DNA is TGCGCCAGCAGTGATGGGGCGCAGAGCAATCAGCCCCAGCATTTT. Translating it yields CASSDGAQSNQPQHF.

The chain has TRBV28 and TRBJ1-1, with a tentative D call TRBD1 (5 bases). The length of the CDR3 is 14 residues. Germline CDR1 is MDHEN and CDR2 is SYDVKM. The V and J ends lost 7 bases and 7 bases respectively, with 19 bases between them. The CDR3 sequence: CASTVTPRVGEAFF. The CDR3 DNA reads TGTGCCAGCACCGTCACCCCCAGGGTCGGTGAAGCTTTCTTT.

The chain couples TRBV4-3 to TRBJ2-3; D not certain. Germline V gene lookup returns CDR1 LGHNA and CDR2 YSLEER. This CDR3 region has 14 residues. V gave up 0 bases and J gave up 1 base, with 5 bases separating them. CDR3 protein: CASSQDRGTDTQYF. The CDR3, as DNA: TGCGCCAGCAGCCAAGATCGGGGCACAGATACGCAGTATTTT.

The chain carries TRBV11-2 and TRBJ1-3, with 9 bases fitting TRBD1. CDR3 size: 16 residues. Trimming at V came to 3 bases and at J to 1 base, leaving 4 bases not matched to a gene. Per the germline V gene, CDR1 is SGHAT and CDR2 is FQNNGV. CDR3 loop: CASSLDRGGSGNTIYF. The CDR3 DNA follows: TGTGCCAGCAGCTTGGACAGGGGAGGATCTGGAAACACCATATATTTT.

The V gene is TRBV19, the J gene TRBJ2-4, with D possibly being TRBD2 (5 bases). The CDR3 contains 15 residues. Trimming pared 5 bases from V and 5 bases from J, leaving 16 bases between. The germline gives CDR1 LNHDA, CDR2 SQIVND (reference sequence). In DNA, the CDR3 is TGTGCCAGTAGTGGCGGACTGATGGTGGAAAACATTCAGTACTTC. Protein sequence: CASSGGLMVENIQYF.

The genes are TRBV11-2 and TRBJ2-5; TRBD2 agrees at 8 bases. The germline V gene encodes CDR1 SGHAT and CDR2 FQNNGV. J gave up 2 bases and V 4 bases, and 9 bases lay outside the gene matches. This CDR3 has 16 amino acids. This CDR3 is CASSSLAGPLQETQYF. CDR3 in DNA: TGTGCCAGCAGCTCATTAGCGGGACCGCTTCAAGAGACCCAGTACTTC.

The chain couples TRBV19 to TRBJ2-7, with a tentative D call TRBD1 (5 bases). CDR1 and CDR2 (germline): LNHDA, SQIVND (reference sequence). Trimming took off 5 bases at V and 2 bases at J, with 10 bases between the two ends. The CDR3 has 13 amino acids. This CDR3 is CASSATAPYEQYF. For the CDR3, the DNA is TGTGCCAGTAGTGCGACAGCTCCCTACGAGCAGTACTTC.

The chain combines TRBV27 with TRBJ2-5; 10 bases are shared with TRBD1. From germline, CDR1 is MNHEY and CDR2 SMNVEV (reference sequence). The V and J ends lost 6 bases and 0 bases, in that order; junction bases with no gene match: 13. The CDR3 sequence is 18 residues long. CDR3 amino acids: CASSNSNLTGGYQETQYF. As DNA, the CDR3 is TGTGCCAGCAGCAACTCAAATCTGACAGGGGGCTACCAAGAGACCCAGTACTTC.

The chain is built from TRBV28 and TRBJ2-5, with 7 bases aligning to TRBD1. The CDR3 loop spans 15 amino acids. CDR1 and CDR2 (germline): MDHEN, SYDVKM. V lost 2 bases, J lost 3 bases, and 6 bases stayed unmatched. CDR3 sequence: CASSLPVQGKETQYF. In nucleotides, the CDR3 is TGTGCCAGCAGTTTACCGGTACAGGGGAAAGAGACCCAGTACTTC.

This clone came up once. For the CDR3, the DNA is TGTGCCAGCAGCTTACCGGACAGGGGGTATCGCTCTGGGGCCAACGTCCTGACTTTC. It encodes CASSLPDRGYRSGANVLTF. The chain uses TRBV7-9 and TRBJ2-6, with TRBD1 matching 10 bases. Germline V gene data show CDR1 as SEHNR and CDR2 as FQNEAQ (reference sequence). The ends lost 2 bases at V and 0 bases at J; junction bases unmatched: 7. This CDR3 region has 19 residues. The variable domain in full, completed from reference TRBV7-9 and TRBJ2-6, reads DTGVSQNPRHKITKRGQNVTFRCDPISEHNRLYWYRQTLGQGPEFLTYFQNEAQLEKSRLLSDRFSAERPKGSFSTLEIQRTEQGDSAMYLCASSLPDRGYRSGANVLTFGAGSRLTVL.

The J gene is TRBJ1-3, the V gene TRBV28; TRBD1 matches 11 bases. Germline V gives CDR1 MDHEN, CDR2 SYDVKM. V shed 4 bases, J shed 2 bases, and the junction held 4 bases outside the gene matches. This CDR3 has 16 amino acids. DNA of the CDR3: TGTGCCAGCAGTTCCGGACAGGGGGCGACTGGAAACACCATATATTTT. Its protein is CASSSGQGATGNTIYF.

The chain employs TRBV18 and TRBJ2-7, with TRBD1 matching over 9 bases. Germline CDR1 reads KGHSH; CDR2 reads LQKENI. The CDR3 extends over 14 amino acids. Germline trimming cut 3 bases from V and 2 bases from J; bases unmatched to any gene: 2. CDR3 residues: CASSPDRGPYEQYF. Here the CDR3 DNA reads TGTGCCAGCTCACCGGACAGGGGACCCTACGAGCAGTACTTC.

V usage is TRBV6-4 and J usage is TRBJ2-7; 7 positions match TRBD1. Germline V gene data show CDR1 as MRHNA and CDR2 as SNTAGT. The CDR3 consists of 16 residues. V shed 3 bases and J 2 bases; nucleotides not matched to a gene: 10. For the CDR3, the DNA is TGTGCCAGCAGTGAAATTGAACAGGGGTGCCCCTACGAGCAGTACTTC. Translation: CASSEIEQGCPYEQYF.

This chain connects TRBV5-1 to TRBJ2-1; 9 bases map to TRBD2. The germline V gene encodes CDR1 SGHRS and CDR2 YFSETQ. The CDR3 spans 16 residues. V shed 4 bases, J shed 4 bases, and the junction held 9 bases outside the gene matches. CDR3 amino acids: CASSDRASGTYNEQFF. CDR3 in DNA: TGCGCCAGCAGCGACCGCGCTAGCGGGACATACAATGAGCAGTTCTTC. The full variable domain, with the rest looked up from reference TRBV5-1 and TRBJ2-1, is KAGVTQTPRYLIKTRGQQVTLSCSPISGHRSVSWYQQTPGQGLQFLFEYFSETQRNKGNFPGRFSGRQFSNSRSEMNVSTLELGDSALYLCASSDRASGTYNEQFFGPGTRLTVL.

The chain employs TRBV10-3 and TRBJ2-7; D is uncertain. Germline V gene sequence: CDR1 ENHRY, CDR2 SYGVKD. The length of the CDR3 is 12 residues. Between the trimmed V and J ends, which lost 7 bases and 0 bases, there was a span of 7 bases. DNA for the CDR3: TGTGCCATCACCCGGGTCTCCTACGAGCAGTACTTC. It encodes CAITRVSYEQYF.

V and J are TRBV12-2 and TRBJ2-1; the table assigns TRBD2, which was not confirmed against the DNA. TRBV12-2 is marked as a pseudogene. The CDR3 totals 15 residues. Here the CDR3 reads CASRLVEREANEQFF. The CDR3 DNA follows: TGTGCAAGTCGCTTAGTCGAGCGGGAAGCCAATGAGCAGTTCTTC.

The genes are TRBV2 and TRBJ2-5, with TRBD2 identical over 14 bases. Germline CDR1 and CDR2: SNHLY and FYNNEI. With V trimmed by 7 bases and J by 3 bases, 1 base remained unmatched. This CDR3 comprises 14 residues. CDR3 bases: TGTGCCAGCAAGGGACTAGCGGGAGAAGAGACCCAGTACTTC. It encodes CASKGLAGEETQYF.

The gene calls are TRBV12-3 or TRBV12-4 and TRBJ1-6; D unclear. Trimming took off 4 bases at V and 7 bases at J, with 5 bases between the two ends. The CDR3 spans 12 residues. In DNA form, the CDR3 reads TGTGCCAGCAGTTCACACAATTCACCCCTCCACTTT. The encoded protein is CASSSHNSPLHF.

V is TRBV6-5 and J is TRBJ2-1; D gene ambiguous. CDR1 and CDR2 (germline): MNHEY, SVGAGI. The CDR3 extends over 13 amino acids. V was pared by 8 bases and J by 7 bases, with 15 bases between. The CDR3 nucleotides are TGTGCCAGCCTCGAGAGGCTTGGGAATGAGCAGTTCTTC. As protein: CASLERLGNEQFF.

The V call is TRBV24-1, the J call TRBJ2-6; 8 nucleotides align to TRBD1. This CDR3 is built from 15 residues. The ends lost 4 bases at V and 2 bases at J; junction bases unmatched: 0. The germline V gene has CDR1 KGHDR and CDR2 SFDVKD. The CDR3 bases are TGTGCCACCAGTGACAGGGGGCCTGGGGCCAACGTCCTGACTTTC. This encodes CATSDRGPGANVLTF.

In its sample, this clone was seen a few times. This chain uses TRBV6-2 or TRBV6-3 with TRBJ1-5; the match to TRBD1 covers 8 bases. There are 15 residues in the CDR3. The V segment lost 0 bases and the J segment 6 bases; nucleotides outside the gene matches: 4. CDR1 is MNHEY, CDR2 SVGEGT, per germline. CDR3 coding DNA: TGTGCCAGCAGTTACTCCCTTCAGGGGGCTCAGCCCCAGCATTTT. It specifies CASSYSLQGAQPQHF.

The chain recombines TRBV7-3 with TRBJ2-5; 12 bases agree with TRBD1. Germline CDR1 is SGHTA and CDR2 is FQGTGA. V shed 5 bases and J 3 bases; nucleotides not matched to a gene: 4. CDR3 length: 15 residues. Here the CDR3 reads CASSTGTGGEETQYF. In DNA, the CDR3 is TGTGCCAGCAGCACCGGGACAGGGGGCGAAGAGACCCAGTACTTC. The whole variable domain, remainder taken from reference TRBV7-3 and TRBJ2-5, is GAGVSQTPSNKVTEKGKYVELRCDPISGHTALYWYRQSLGQGPEFLIYFQGTGAADDSGLPNDRFFAVRPEGSVSTLKIQRTERGDSAVYLCASSTGTGGEETQYFGPGTRLLVL.

The rearrangement joins TRBV27 to TRBJ1-1, with D uncertain. The germline V gene has CDR1 MNHEY and CDR2 SMNVEV (reference sequence). The length of the CDR3 is 15 residues. The V and J ends lost 0 bases and 0 bases respectively, with 8 bases between them. This CDR3 is CASSLSGALNTEAFF. CDR3 bases: TGTGCCAGCAGTTTATCGGGAGCATTGAACACTGAAGCTTTCTTT.